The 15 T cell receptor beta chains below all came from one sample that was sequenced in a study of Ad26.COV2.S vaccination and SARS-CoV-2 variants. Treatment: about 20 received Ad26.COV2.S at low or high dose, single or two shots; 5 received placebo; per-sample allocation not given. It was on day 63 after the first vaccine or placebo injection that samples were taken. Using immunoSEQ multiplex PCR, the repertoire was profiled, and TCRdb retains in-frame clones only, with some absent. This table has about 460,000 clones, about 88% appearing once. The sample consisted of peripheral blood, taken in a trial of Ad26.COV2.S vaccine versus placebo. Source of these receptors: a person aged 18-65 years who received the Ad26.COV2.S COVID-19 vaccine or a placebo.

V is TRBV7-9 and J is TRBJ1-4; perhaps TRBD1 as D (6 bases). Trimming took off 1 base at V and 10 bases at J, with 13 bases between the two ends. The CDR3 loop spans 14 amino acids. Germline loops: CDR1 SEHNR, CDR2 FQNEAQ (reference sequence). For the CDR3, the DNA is TGTGCCAGCAGCTTAGACAGGGAGGGAGGAAAACTGTTTTTT. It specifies CASSLDREGGKLFF.

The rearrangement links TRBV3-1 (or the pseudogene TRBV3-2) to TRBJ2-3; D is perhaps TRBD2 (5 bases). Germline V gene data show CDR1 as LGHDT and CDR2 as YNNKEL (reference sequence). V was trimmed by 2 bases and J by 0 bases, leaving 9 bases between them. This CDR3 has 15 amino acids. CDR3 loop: CASSQFGLSTDTQYF. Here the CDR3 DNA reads TGTGCCAGCAGCCAATTCGGACTTAGCACAGATACGCAGTATTTT.

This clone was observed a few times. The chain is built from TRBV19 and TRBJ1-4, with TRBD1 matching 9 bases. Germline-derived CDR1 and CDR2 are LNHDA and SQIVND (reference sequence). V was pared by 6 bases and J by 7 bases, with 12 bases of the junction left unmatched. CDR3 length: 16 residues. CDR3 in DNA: TGTGCCAGTAGCCAGCAGGGCGGGACAGGGAGTGAAAAACTGTTTTTT. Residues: CASSQQGGTGSEKLFF. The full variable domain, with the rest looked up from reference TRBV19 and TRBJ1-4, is DGGITQSPKYLFRKEGQNVTLSCEQNLNHDAMYWYRQDPGQGLRLIYYSQIVNDFQKGDIAEGYSVSREKKESFPLTVTSAQKNPTAFYLCASSQQGGTGSEKLFFGSGTQLSVL.

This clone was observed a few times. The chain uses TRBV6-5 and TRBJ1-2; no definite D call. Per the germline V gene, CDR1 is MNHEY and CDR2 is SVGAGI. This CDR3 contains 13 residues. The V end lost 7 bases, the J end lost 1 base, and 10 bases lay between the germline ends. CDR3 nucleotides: TGTGCCAGCACCGCTTTAAATAACTATGGCTACACCTTC. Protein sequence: CASTALNNYGYTF.

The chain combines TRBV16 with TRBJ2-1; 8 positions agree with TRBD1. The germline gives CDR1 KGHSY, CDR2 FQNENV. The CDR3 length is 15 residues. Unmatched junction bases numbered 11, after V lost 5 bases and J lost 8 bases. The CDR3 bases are TGTGCCAGCAGCTTCGGACAGGGCGCGAGCGATGAGCAGTTCTTC. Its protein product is CASSFGQGASDEQFF.

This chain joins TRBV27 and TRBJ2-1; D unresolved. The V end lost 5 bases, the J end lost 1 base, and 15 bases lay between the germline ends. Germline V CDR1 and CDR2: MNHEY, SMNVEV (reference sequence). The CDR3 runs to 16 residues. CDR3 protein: CASSREAFPSYNEQFF. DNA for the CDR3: TGTGCCAGCAGTAGAGAAGCTTTTCCTTCCTACAATGAGCAGTTCTTC.

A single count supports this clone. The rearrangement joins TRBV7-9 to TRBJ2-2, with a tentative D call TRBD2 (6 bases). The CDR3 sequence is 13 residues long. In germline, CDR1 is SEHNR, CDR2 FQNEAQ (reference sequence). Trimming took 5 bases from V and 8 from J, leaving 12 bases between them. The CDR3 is CASSPNGRGELFF. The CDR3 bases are TGTGCCAGCAGCCCCAATGGGAGGGGGGAGCTGTTTTTT. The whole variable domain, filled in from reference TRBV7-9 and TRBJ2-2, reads DTGVSQNPRHKITKRGQNVTFRCDPISEHNRLYWYRQTLGQGPEFLTYFQNEAQLEKSRLLSDRFSAERPKGSFSTLEIQRTEQGDSAMYLCASSPNGRGELFFGEGSRLTVL.

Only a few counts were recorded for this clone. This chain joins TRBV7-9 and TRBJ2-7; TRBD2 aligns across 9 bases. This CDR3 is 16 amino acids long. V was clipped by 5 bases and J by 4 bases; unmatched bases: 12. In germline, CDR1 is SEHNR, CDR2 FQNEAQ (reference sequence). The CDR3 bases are TGTGCCAGCAGCCTGACTGGGGCGGGAGGGTGGTACGAGCAGTACTTC. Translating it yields CASSLTGAGGWYEQYF.

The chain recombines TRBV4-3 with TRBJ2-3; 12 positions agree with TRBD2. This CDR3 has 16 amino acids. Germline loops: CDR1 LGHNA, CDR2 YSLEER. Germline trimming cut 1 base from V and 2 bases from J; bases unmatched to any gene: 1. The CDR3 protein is CASSQGTSGITDTQYF. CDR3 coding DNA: TGCGCCAGCAGCCAAGGGACTAGCGGGATCACAGATACGCAGTATTTT.

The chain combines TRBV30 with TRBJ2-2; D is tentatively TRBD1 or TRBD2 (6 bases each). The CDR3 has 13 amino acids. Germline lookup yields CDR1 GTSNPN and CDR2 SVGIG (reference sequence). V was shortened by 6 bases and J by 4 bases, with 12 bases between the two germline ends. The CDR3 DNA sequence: TGTGCCTGCGCGGGACACTCCACCGGGGAGCTGTTTTTT. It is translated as CACAGHSTGELFF.

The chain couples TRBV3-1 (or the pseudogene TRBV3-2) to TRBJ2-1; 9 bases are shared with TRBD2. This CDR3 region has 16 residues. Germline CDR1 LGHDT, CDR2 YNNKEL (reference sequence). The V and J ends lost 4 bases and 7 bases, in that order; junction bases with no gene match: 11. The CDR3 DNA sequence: TGTGCCAGCAGCCCCCCGACTAGCGGTACGGGAAATGAGCAGTTCTTC. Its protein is CASSPPTSGTGNEQFF.

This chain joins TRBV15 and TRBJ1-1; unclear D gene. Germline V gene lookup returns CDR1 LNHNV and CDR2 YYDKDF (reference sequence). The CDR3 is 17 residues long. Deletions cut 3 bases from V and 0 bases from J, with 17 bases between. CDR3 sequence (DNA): TGTGCCACCAGCAGGGATTTTGCCGGCGATTTGAACACTGAAGCTTTCTTT. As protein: CATSRDFAGDLNTEAFF.

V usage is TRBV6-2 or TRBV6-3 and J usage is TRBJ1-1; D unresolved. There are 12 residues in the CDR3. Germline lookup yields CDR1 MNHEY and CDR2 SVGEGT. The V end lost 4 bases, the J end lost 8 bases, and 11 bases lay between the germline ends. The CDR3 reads CASSFPYKEAFF. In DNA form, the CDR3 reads TGTGCCAGCAGTTTCCCGTACAAAGAAGCTTTCTTT.

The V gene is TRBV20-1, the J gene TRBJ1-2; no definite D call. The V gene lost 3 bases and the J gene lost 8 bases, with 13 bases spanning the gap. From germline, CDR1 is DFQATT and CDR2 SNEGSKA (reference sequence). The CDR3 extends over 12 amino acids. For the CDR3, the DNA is TGCAGTGCTAGTAGGGAAAATCGGGGCTACACCTTC. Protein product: CSASRENRGYTF.

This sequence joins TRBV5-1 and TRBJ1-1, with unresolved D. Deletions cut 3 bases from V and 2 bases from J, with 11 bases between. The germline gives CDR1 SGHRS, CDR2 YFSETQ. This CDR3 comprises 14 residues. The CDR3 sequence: CASSSLPSNTEAFF. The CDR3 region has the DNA TGCGCCAGCAGCTCCCTGCCCTCAAACACTGAAGCTTTCTTT.